The next 21 T cell receptor beta chains were all read from a single sample in a study of shared clonotypes between healthy human individuals. Measured with immunoSEQ multiplex PCR; TCRdb has only the in-frame clones, and not every one. This sample has approximately 740,000 clones, with nearly 95% found just once. Selected positively for CCR7 and CD45RO-negative, naive CD8 cells excluded terminally differentiated effector memory CD45RA+ cells. The sample taken for sequencing was naive CD8+ T cells sorted from blood. The receptor source for this set is a young man in good health.

Comment on this clone: This CDR3 is also generated by other DNA sequences in the sample. The chain combines TRBV27 with TRBJ2-7; the match to TRBD1 covers 9 bases. V was pared by 6 bases and J by 3 bases, with 3 bases of the junction left unmatched. The CDR3 has 13 amino acids. Per the germline V gene, CDR1 is MNHEY and CDR2 is SMNVEV (reference sequence). CDR3 protein: CASRLTGGYEQYF. CDR3 in DNA: TGTGCCAGCAGATTGACAGGGGGCTACGAGCAGTACTTC.

The V call is TRBV7-3, the J call TRBJ2-3, with D perhaps matching TRBD1 (5 bases). This CDR3 is built from 14 residues. Trimming removed 1 base at V and 2 bases at J, with 7 bases between. Germline V gene sequence: CDR1 SGHTA, CDR2 FQGTGA. CDR3: CASSLRQYTDTQYF. CDR3 coding DNA: TGTGCCAGCAGCTTAAGACAGTACACAGATACGCAGTATTTT.

The chain links TRBV7-6 to TRBJ2-7, with 8 nucleotides matching TRBD1. The CDR3 consists of 14 residues. Looked up from germline, CDR1 is SGHVS and CDR2 is FNYEAQ. J gave up 0 bases and V 2 bases, and 0 bases lay outside the gene matches. In DNA form, the CDR3 reads TGTGCCAGCAGCTTAACAGGGGGCTCCTACGAGCAGTACTTC. This encodes CASSLTGGSYEQYF. Looking up the rest from reference TRBV7-6 and TRBJ2-7 gives the full variable domain: GAGVSQSPRYKVTKRGQDVALRCDPISGHVSLYWYRQALGQGPEFLTYFNYEAQQDKSGLPNDRFSAERPEGSISTLTIQRTEQRDSAMYRCASSLTGGSYEQYFGPGTRLTVT.

This clone was seen only once. This sequence joins TRBV27 and TRBJ2-7; D unresolved. Germline lookup yields CDR1 MNHEY and CDR2 SMNVEV (reference sequence). The CDR3 totals 15 residues. Between the trimmed V and J ends, which lost 5 bases and 0 bases, there was a span of 14 bases. This CDR3 is CASSIGRSGSYEQYF. DNA of the CDR3: TGTGCCAGCAGTATAGGGCGGTCAGGCTCCTACGAGCAGTACTTC.

The chain's CDR3 is CASSEAQRTRMETQYF. The CDR3 region has the DNA TGTGCCAGCAGTGAAGCCCAGCGGACACGTATGGAGACCCAGTACTTC. The rearrangement uses TRBV2 and TRBJ2-5, with D perhaps given as TRBD1 or TRBD2 (5 bases each). CDR3 length: 16 amino acids. Germline CDR1 SNHLY, CDR2 FYNNEI. Trimming removed 0 bases at V and 5 bases at J, with 16 bases between.

The chain combines TRBV5-5 with TRBJ2-1; tentative D call: TRBD2 (6 bases). Per germline, CDR1 SGHKS and CDR2 YYEKEE (reference sequence). This CDR3 has 15 residues. The ends were cut back, 3 bases at V and 8 bases at J, with 18 bases in the middle. The CDR3 DNA reads as TGTGCCAGCAGCTACCGGGGGACTTCTTTGGATGAGCAGTTCTTC. Translating gives CASSYRGTSLDEQFF.

V is TRBV28 and J is TRBJ2-5; 8 nucleotides align to TRBD1. Germline CDR1 is MDHEN and CDR2 is SYDVKM. The CDR3 is 15 residues long. V dropped 2 bases and J dropped 4; count of bases not matched to a gene: 6. The DNA of the CDR3 is TGTGCCAGCAGTTTAGGGGCGGGACAGGCAGAGACCCAGTACTTC. Amino acids: CASSLGAGQAETQYF.

With respect to this clone: Additional DNA sequences in this sample encode the identical CDR3. J is TRBJ2-1 and V is TRBV27, with TRBD2 matching over 10 bases. Germline values: CDR1 MNHEY, CDR2 SMNVEV (reference sequence). J gave up 2 bases and V 4 bases, and 5 bases lay outside the gene matches. The CDR3 spans 16 residues. The CDR3 region is CASSSLAGGTYNEQFF. The CDR3 nucleotides read TGTGCCAGCAGTTCATTAGCGGGAGGCACCTACAATGAGCAGTTCTTC.

The chain joins TRBV7-3 to TRBJ1-2; TRBD1 agrees at 8 bases. The CDR3 has 13 residues. V was clipped by 2 bases and J by 13 bases; unmatched bases: 9. Looked up from germline, CDR1 is SGHTA and CDR2 is FQGTGA. The CDR3 reads CASSLSATGDATF. The CDR3 region has the DNA TGTGCCAGCAGCTTATCCGCGACAGGGGATGCCACCTTC.

The gene calls are TRBV11-2 and TRBJ2-1; a weak D match, TRBD1 (6 bases). CDR3 length equals 14 residues. Trimming pared 6 bases from V and 2 bases from J, leaving 11 bases between. The germline V gene encodes CDR1 SGHAT and CDR2 FQNNGV. The CDR3 sequence: CASRQGHTYNEQFF. DNA of the CDR3: TGTGCCAGCAGACAGGGACACACCTACAATGAGCAGTTCTTC.

This clone was counted a single time. Other nucleotide sequences from this sample produce the same CDR3. The CDR3 sequence is CASSPGYEQFF. Written as DNA, the CDR3 is TGTGCCAGCAGCCCAGGTTATGAGCAGTTCTTC. The rearrangement uses TRBV27 and TRBJ2-1; D unresolved. CDR3 length: 11 amino acids. V lost 6 bases and J lost 8, with 8 bases in between. Germline V gene lookup returns CDR1 MNHEY and CDR2 SMNVEV (reference sequence).

CDR3 DNA: TGCGCCAGCAGCCCTACAGGGCCAGGCCGCACAGATACGCAGTATTTT. Translation: CASSPTGPGRTDTQYF. The chain employs TRBV5-1 and TRBJ2-3; maybe TRBD1 (6 bases). The CDR3 is made up of 16 amino acids. V was pared by 4 bases and J by 1 base, with 16 bases between. Germline V gene sequence: CDR1 SGHRS, CDR2 YFSETQ.

The chain employs TRBV5-1 and TRBJ2-3; D uncertain. Germline V gives CDR1 SGHRS, CDR2 YFSETQ. V was shortened by 3 bases and J by 4 bases, with 9 bases between the two germline ends. This CDR3 spans 13 amino acids. The DNA for the CDR3 is TGCGCCAGCAGCTCAAAGATAGCAGATACGCAGTATTTT. Translating gives CASSSKIADTQYF.

In this sample, this clone turned up once. The chain carries TRBV7-9 and TRBJ2-1; 12 nucleotides align to TRBD2. With 4 bases clipped from V and 0 bases from J, the junction kept 10 bases outside the gene matches. Germline assignment: CDR1 SEHNR and CDR2 FQNEAQ (reference sequence). This CDR3 spans 19 amino acids. The CDR3 nucleotides are TGTGCCAGCAGCTCCGGGGCGGCTAGCGGGAGGGGCTCCTACAATGAGCAGTTCTTC. Its translation is CASSSGAASGRGSYNEQFF.

The chain recombines TRBV4-1 with TRBJ2-2; either TRBD1 or TRBD2 may fit D (5 bases each). V was trimmed by 1 base and J by 2 bases, leaving 11 bases between them. CDR1 and CDR2 from the germline V gene are MGHRA and YSYEKL. CDR3 length equals 16 residues. The CDR3 reads CASSQGGGYNTGELFF. The CDR3 nucleotides read TGCGCCAGCAGCCAAGGGGGCGGGTACAACACCGGGGAGCTGTTTTTT.

In regard to this clone: Possible read error: a much larger clone is one base away. This chain links TRBV7-3 with TRBJ2-7; 7 bases agree with TRBD2. This CDR3 comprises 13 residues. Germline lookup yields CDR1 SGHTA and CDR2 FQGTGA. The V segment lost 2 bases and the J segment 2 bases; nucleotides outside the gene matches: 0. CDR3 sequence (DNA): TGTGCCAGCAGCTTAGCGGGGGCCTACGAGCAGTACTTC. It yields the protein CASSLAGAYEQYF.

The genes are TRBV29-1 and TRBJ1-2; TRBD1 might be the D (6 bases). Between the trimmed V and J ends, which lost 5 bases and 4 bases, there was a span of 14 bases. CDR3 length equals 13 residues. Germline V gene sequence: CDR1 SQVTM, CDR2 ANQGSEA. Here the CDR3 DNA reads TGCAGCGTTCACGGACAGAGAGTCTATGGCTACACCTTC. It codes for CSVHGQRVYGYTF.

The V and J genes are TRBV18 and TRBJ2-7; possible D gene TRBD1, 5 bases. The CDR3 is 14 amino acids. Germline V gene sequence: CDR1 KGHSH, CDR2 LQKENI. V dropped 1 base and J dropped 4 bases, with 11 bases sitting between them. CDR3 bases: TGTGCCAGCTCACCACTCAGGGCCCCATACGAGCAGTACTTC. Translating it yields CASSPLRAPYEQYF.

The CDR3 bases are TGTGCCAGTGGACTAGCGAGATACAATGAGCAGTTCTTC. It specifies CASGLARYNEQFF. The V and J genes are TRBV6-5 and TRBJ2-1; the match to TRBD2 covers 9 bases. The germline V gene encodes CDR1 MNHEY and CDR2 SVGAGI. With 9 bases clipped from V and 4 bases from J, the junction kept 4 bases outside the gene matches. The length of the CDR3 is 13 residues.

The chain couples TRBV27 to TRBJ2-1; D is perhaps TRBD1 (5 bases). The ends were cut back, 2 bases at V and 6 bases at J, with 14 bases in the middle. This CDR3 contains 15 residues. From germline, CDR1 is MNHEY and CDR2 SMNVEV (reference sequence). CDR3 coding DNA: TGTGCCAGCAGTTTAAGCAGGGAAGGTTTCAATGAGCAGTTCTTC. This encodes CASSLSREGFNEQFF.

The chain joins TRBV14 to TRBJ2-3; no clear D. Germline loops: CDR1 SGHDN, CDR2 FVKESK. The length of the CDR3 is 13 residues. V was pared by 2 bases and J by 2 bases, with 5 bases between. In DNA, the CDR3 is TGTGCCAGCAGCCAACAGTACACAGATACGCAGTATTTT. This encodes CASSQQYTDTQYF. The full variable domain, in which reference TRBV14 and TRBJ2-3 provide the parts outside the CDR3, is EAGVTQFPSHSVIEKGQTVTLRCDPISGHDNLYWYRRVMGKEIKFLLHFVKESKQDESGMPNNRFLAERTGGTYSTLKVQPAELEDSGVYFCASSQQYTDTQYFGPGTRLTVL.